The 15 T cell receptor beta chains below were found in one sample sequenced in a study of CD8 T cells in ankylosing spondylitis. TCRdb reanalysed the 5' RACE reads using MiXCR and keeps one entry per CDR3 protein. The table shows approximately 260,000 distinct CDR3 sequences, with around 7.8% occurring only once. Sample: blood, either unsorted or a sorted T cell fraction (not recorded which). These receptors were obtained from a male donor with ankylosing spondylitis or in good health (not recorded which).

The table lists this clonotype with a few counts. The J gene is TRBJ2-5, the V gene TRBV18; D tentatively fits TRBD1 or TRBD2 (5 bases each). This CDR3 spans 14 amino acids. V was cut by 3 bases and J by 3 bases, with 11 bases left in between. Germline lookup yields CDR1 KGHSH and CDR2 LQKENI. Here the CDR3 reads CASSPSGTKETQYF. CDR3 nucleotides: TGTGCCAGCTCACCGTCCGGGACGAAAGAGACCCAGTACTTC.

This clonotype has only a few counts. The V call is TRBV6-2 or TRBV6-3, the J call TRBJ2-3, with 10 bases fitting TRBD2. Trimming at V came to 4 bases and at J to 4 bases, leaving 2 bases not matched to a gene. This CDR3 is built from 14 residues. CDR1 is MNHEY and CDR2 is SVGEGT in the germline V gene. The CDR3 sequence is CASSSSGGADTQYF. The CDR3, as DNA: TGTGCCAGCAGTTCAAGCGGGGGGGCAGATACGCAGTATTTT.

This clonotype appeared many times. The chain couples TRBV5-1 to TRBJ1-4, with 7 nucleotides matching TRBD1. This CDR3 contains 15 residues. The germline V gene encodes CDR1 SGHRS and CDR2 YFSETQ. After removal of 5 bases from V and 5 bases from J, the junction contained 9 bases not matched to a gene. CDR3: CASRKHGTENEKLFF. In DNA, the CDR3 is TGCGCCAGCAGAAAGCACGGGACAGAGAATGAAAAACTGTTTTTT.

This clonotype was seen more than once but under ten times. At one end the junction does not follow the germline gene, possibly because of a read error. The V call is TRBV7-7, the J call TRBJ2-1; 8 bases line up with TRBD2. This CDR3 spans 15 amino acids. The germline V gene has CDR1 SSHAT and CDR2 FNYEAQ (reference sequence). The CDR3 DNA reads TGTGCTAGCAGCCTCACACTAGCGGTAAGAGATGAGCAGTTCTTC. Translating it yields CASSLTLAVRDEQFF.

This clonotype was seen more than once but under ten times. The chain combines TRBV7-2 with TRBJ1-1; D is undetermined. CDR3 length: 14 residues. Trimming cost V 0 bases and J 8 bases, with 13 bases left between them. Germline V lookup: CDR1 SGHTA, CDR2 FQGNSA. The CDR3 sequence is CASSLAGSGAEAFF. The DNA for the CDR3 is TGTGCCAGCAGCTTAGCGGGTTCAGGAGCAGAAGCTTTCTTT. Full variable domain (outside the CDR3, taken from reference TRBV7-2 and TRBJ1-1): GAGVSQSPSNKVTEKGKDVELRCDPISGHTALYWYRQSLGQGLEFLIYFQGNSAPDKSGLPSDRFSAERTGGSVSTLTIQRTQQEDSAVYLCASSLAGSGAEAFFGQGTRLTVV.

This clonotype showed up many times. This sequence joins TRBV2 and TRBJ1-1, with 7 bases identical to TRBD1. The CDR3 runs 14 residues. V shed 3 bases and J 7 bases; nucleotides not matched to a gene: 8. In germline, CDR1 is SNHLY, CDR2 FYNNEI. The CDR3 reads CASSDSRGFSEAFF. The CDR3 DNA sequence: TGTGCCAGCAGTGATTCCAGGGGGTTTAGTGAAGCTTTCTTT. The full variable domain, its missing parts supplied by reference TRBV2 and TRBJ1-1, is EPEVTQTPSHQVTQMGQEVILRCVPISNHLYFYWYRQILGQKVEFLVSFYNNEISEKSEIFDDQFSVERPDGSNFTLKIRSTKLEDSAMYFCASSDSRGFSEAFFGQGTRLTVV.

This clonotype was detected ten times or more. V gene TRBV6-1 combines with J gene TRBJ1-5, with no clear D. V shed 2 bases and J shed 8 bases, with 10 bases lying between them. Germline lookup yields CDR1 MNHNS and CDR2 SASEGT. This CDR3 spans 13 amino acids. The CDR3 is CASSEIGSEPQHF. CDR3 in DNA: TGTGCCAGCAGTGAAATCGGGAGCGAGCCCCAGCATTTT.

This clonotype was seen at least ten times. CDR3 amino acids: CSAKRGTDTQYF. The CDR3 nucleotides read TGCAGTGCCAAAAGGGGCACAGATACGCAGTATTTT. The chain employs TRBV20-1 and TRBJ2-3; D remains ambiguous. CDR1 and CDR2 from the germline V gene are DFQATT and SNEGSKA (reference sequence). V dropped 6 bases and J dropped 1 base, with 8 bases sitting between them. The CDR3 is 12 residues long.

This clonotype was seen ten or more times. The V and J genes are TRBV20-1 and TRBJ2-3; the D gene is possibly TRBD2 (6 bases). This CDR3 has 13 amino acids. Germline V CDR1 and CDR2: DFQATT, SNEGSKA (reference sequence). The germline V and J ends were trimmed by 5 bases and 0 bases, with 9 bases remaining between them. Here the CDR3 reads CSAGSGSTDTQYF. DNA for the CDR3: TGCAGTGCTGGTAGCGGAAGCACAGATACGCAGTATTTT.

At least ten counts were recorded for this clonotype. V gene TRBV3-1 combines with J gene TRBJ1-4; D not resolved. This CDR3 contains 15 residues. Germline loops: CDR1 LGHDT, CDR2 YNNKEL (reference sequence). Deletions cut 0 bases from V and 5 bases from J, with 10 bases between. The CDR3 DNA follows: TGTGCCAGCAGCCAAGATTGGGTCGGGAATGAAAAACTGTTTTTT. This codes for CASSQDWVGNEKLFF.

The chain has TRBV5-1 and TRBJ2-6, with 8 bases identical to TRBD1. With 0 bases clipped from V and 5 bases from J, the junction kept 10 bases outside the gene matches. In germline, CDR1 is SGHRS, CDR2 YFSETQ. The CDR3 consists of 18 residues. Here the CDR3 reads CASSLGRDRSLRANVLTF. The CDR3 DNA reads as TGCGCCAGCAGCTTGGGGCGGGACAGGAGTCTTAGGGCCAACGTCCTGACTTTC. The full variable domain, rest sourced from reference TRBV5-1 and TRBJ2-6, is KAGVTQTPRYLIKTRGQQVTLSCSPISGHRSVSWYQQTPGQGLQFLFEYFSETQRNKGNFPGRFSGRQFSNSRSEMNVSTLELGDSALYLCASSLGRDRSLRANVLTFGAGSRLTVL.

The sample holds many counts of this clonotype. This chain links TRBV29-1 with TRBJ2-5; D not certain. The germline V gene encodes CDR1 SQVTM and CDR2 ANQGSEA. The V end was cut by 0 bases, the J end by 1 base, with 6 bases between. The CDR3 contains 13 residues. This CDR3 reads CSVEEQVQETQYF. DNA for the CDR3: TGCAGCGTTGAAGAGCAGGTCCAAGAGACCCAGTACTTC.

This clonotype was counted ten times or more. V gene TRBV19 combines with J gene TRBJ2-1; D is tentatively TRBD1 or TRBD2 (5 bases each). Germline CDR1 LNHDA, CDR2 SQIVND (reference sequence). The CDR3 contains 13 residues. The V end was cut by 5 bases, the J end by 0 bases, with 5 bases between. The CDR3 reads CASSGGSYNEQFF. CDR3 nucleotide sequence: TGTGCCAGTAGTGGGGGCTCCTACAATGAGCAGTTCTTC.

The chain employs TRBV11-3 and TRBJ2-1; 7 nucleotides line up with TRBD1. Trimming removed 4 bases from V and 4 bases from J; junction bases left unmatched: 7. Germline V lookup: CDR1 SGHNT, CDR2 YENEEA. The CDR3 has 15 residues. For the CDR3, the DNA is TGTGCCAGCAGCTCCGGGACAGAAATTTACAATGAGCAGTTCTTC. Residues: CASSSGTEIYNEQFF.

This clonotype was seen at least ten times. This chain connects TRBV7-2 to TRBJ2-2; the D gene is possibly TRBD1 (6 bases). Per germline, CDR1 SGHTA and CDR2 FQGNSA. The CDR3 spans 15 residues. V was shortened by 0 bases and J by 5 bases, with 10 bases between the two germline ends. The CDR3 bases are TGTGCCAGCAGCTTAGCTGGCCAGGGGACCGGGGAGCTGTTTTTT. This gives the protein CASSLAGQGTGELFF.